These 4 T cell receptor beta chains were all obtained from the same sample, sequenced in a study of CD8 T cells in Susac syndrome. Reverse transcription of about 0.45 to 1 ug RNA was performed with random hexamers. Via MiXCR, TCRdb re-called the immunoSEQ multiplex PCR reads, giving one row per CDR3 protein. The table lists 150,000 to 200,000 distinct CDR3 sequences, roughly 95% of them singletons. Sequences were obtained from CD4+ T cells from PBMCs. Receptors originate from a human donor with multiple sclerosis.

V gene TRBV10-3 combines with J gene TRBJ2-5; D not certain. Germline CDR1 reads ENHRY; CDR2 reads SYGVKD. This CDR3 has 12 amino acids. The V end was cut by 3 bases, the J end by 3 bases, with 5 bases between. Here the CDR3 reads CAISDEEETQYF. In DNA form, the CDR3 reads TGTGCCATCAGTGATGAAGAAGAGACCCAGTACTTC.

The chain employs TRBV7-9 and TRBJ2-6; no reliable D call. Germline V CDR1 and CDR2: SEHNR, FQNEAQ (reference sequence). The ends were cut back, 2 bases at V and 0 bases at J, with 11 bases in the middle. CDR3 length equals 17 residues. Here the CDR3 DNA reads TGTGCCAGCAGCTTATCTGGAGTAACCTCTGGGGCCAACGTCCTGACTTTC. This sequence encodes CASSLSGVTSGANVLTF.

The rearrangement joins TRBV7-2 to TRBJ1-1, with D possibly TRBD1 on 6 matching bases. The V and J ends lost 5 bases and 1 base respectively, with 8 bases between them. The CDR3 covers 13 residues. Per the germline V gene, CDR1 is SGHTA and CDR2 is FQGNSA. The CDR3 DNA is TGTGCCAGCAGCCGACAGGAGAACACTGAAGCTTTCTTT. Translating gives CASSRQENTEAFF.

The V and J genes are TRBV18 and TRBJ1-1; D is uncertain. With 5 bases removed from V and 1 base from J, the gap between germline ends came to 8 bases. CDR1 and CDR2 (germline): KGHSH, LQKENI. The CDR3 runs to 13 residues. The CDR3 DNA follows: TGTGCCAGCTCAGGCCGGGCGAACACTGAAGCTTTCTTT. Residues: CASSGRANTEAFF.